The 28 T cell receptor beta chains listed next were all sequenced from one sample in a study of blood T cells in healthy people across ages. Primers used in a second PCR of about 6 to 11 cycles were a sample-barcoded 5' primer and a J-beta primer mix. TCRdb reprocessed the 5' RACE reads with MiXCR, giving one entry per CDR3 protein. The sample has over a million distinct CDR3 sequences; around two fifths are singletons. The sample comprised blood. Every receptor here comes from a woman aged 18-29 years in good health.

This chain joins TRBV6-6 and TRBJ2-5, with TRBD2 as a possible D gene (6 bases). The J call is doubtful: the DNA matches TRBJ2-7 better. The CDR3 consists of 12 residues. CDR1 is MNHNY and CDR2 is SVGAGI in the germline V gene (reference sequence). The CDR3 bases are TGTGCCAGCGGAGGGGTTCTCGGCGAGCAGTACTTC. It translates to CASGGVLGEQYF.

This chain joins TRBV27 and TRBJ2-4, with 7 bases lining up with TRBD1. Trimming at V came to 6 bases and at J to 1 base, leaving 12 bases not matched to a gene. The CDR3 loop spans 17 amino acids. Germline V gene lookup returns CDR1 MNHEY and CDR2 SMNVEV (reference sequence). DNA for the CDR3: TGTGCCAGCAGCCGTACGACAGGGAAGGGGGCCAAAAACATTCAGTACTTC. It translates to CASSRTTGKGAKNIQYF.

This clonotype was counted once. The rearrangement links TRBV2 to TRBJ1-5, with D unresolved. The CDR3 consists of 13 residues. Germline lookup yields CDR1 SNHLY and CDR2 FYNNEI. Trimming shortened V by 7 bases and J by 2 bases, and 9 bases separated the two germline ends. The CDR3 region is CASTRRGNQPQHF. In nucleotides, the CDR3 is TGTGCCAGCACCCGAAGGGGCAATCAGCCCCAGCATTTT.

As to this clonotype: Sequence at one end of the junction differs from germline and may be a read error. This chain joins TRBV5-1 and TRBJ2-1; TRBD2 agrees at 10 bases. The germline CDR1 and CDR2 sequences are SGHRS and YFSETQ. This CDR3 has 16 residues. CDR3 loop: CAGSLAGALSYNEQFF. In nucleotides, the CDR3 is TGCGCCGGCAGTCTAGCGGGAGCACTCTCCTACAATGAGCAGTTCTTC.

The J gene is TRBJ2-3, the V gene TRBV12-3 or TRBV12-4; D gene unclear. V was trimmed by 9 bases and J by 3 bases, leaving 16 bases between them. This CDR3 spans 14 amino acids. The CDR3 reads CASFGTVGTDTQYF. As DNA, the CDR3 is TGTGCCAGTTTTGGAACAGTGGGGACAGATACGCAGTATTTT.

The V gene is TRBV27, the J gene TRBJ1-2; D gene unclear. Germline V lookup: CDR1 MNHEY, CDR2 SMNVEV (reference sequence). The V end lost 0 bases, the J end lost 4 bases, and 12 bases lay between the germline ends. This CDR3 comprises 15 residues. CDR3: CASSLSTGSRYGYTF. The CDR3 DNA sequence: TGTGCCAGCAGTTTATCGACTGGGTCCCGCTATGGCTACACCTTC.

The chain uses TRBV10-3 and TRBJ1-3; 7 bases align to TRBD1. CDR1 and CDR2 (germline): ENHRY, SYGVKD. J was trimmed by 4 bases and V by 2 bases; bases with no gene match: 5. This CDR3 has 15 residues. The CDR3 DNA sequence: TGTGCCATCAGTGAGCGACAGGGCTCGGGAAACACCATATATTTT. It yields the protein CAISERQGSGNTIYF.

The CDR3 spells CAWTGRLYEQYF. The CDR3 coding sequence is TGTGCCTGGACAGGGCGTCTCTACGAGCAGTACTTC. The rearrangement links TRBV30 to TRBJ2-7; TRBD1 is a possible D gene (5 bases). Trimming cost V 4 bases and J 3 bases, with 10 bases left between them. There are 12 residues in the CDR3. The germline V gene has CDR1 GTSNPN and CDR2 SVGIG (reference sequence).

This chain links TRBV6-1 with TRBJ2-7, with D possibly called TRBD1 or TRBD2 (5 bases each). The CDR3 is 14 amino acids. In germline, CDR1 is MNHNS, CDR2 SASEGT. With 6 bases removed from V and 0 bases from J, the gap between germline ends came to 12 bases. The CDR3 region has the DNA TGTGCCAGCAGCGTCAGGGACCGCTCCTACGAGCAGTACTTC. Protein sequence: CASSVRDRSYEQYF.

With regard to this clonotype: A much larger clone is a single base away; this may be a read error. The chain joins TRBV3-1 to TRBJ2-5; D might be TRBD2 (6 bases). The J call may be incorrect, as the DNA end agrees better with TRBJ2-7. CDR1 is LGHDT, CDR2 YNNKEL, per germline (reference sequence). The CDR3 consists of 14 residues. CDR3 nucleotide sequence: TGTGCCAGCAGCCCCGGTAGCGGTTCCGACGAGCAGTACTTC. Its translation: CASSPGSGSDEQYF.

The chain is built from TRBV2 and TRBJ2-7; 10 bases line up with TRBD2. CDR1 is SNHLY and CDR2 is FYNNEI in the germline V gene. The CDR3 consists of 15 residues. The V segment lost 5 bases and the J segment 3 bases; nucleotides outside the gene matches: 7. In DNA, the CDR3 is TGTGCCAGCAGTTCCGGACTAGCGGTGGTCTACGAGCAGTACTTC. Translating gives CASSSGLAVVYEQYF.

In its sample, this clonotype was seen once. A read error is possible here, since a much larger clone lies one base away. The chain links TRBV12-3 or TRBV12-4 to TRBJ1-2; perhaps TRBD1 as D (6 bases). V was clipped by 4 bases and J by 6 bases, with 12 bases between them. CDR3 size: 13 residues. CDR3 bases: TGTGCCAGCAGTTGGGACAAGACCCATGGCTACACCTTC. As protein: CASSWDKTHGYTF.

The rearrangement uses TRBV11-3 and TRBJ2-3, with TRBD2 as a possible D gene (6 bases). The V end was cut by 3 bases, the J end by 4 bases, with 8 bases between. The CDR3 spans 13 residues. CDR1 SGHNT and CDR2 YENEEA come from the germline V gene. CDR3 in amino acids: CASSFGGSDTQYF. The CDR3 nucleotides read TGTGCCAGCAGCTTCGGGGGTTCAGATACGCAGTATTTT.

A few counts support this clonotype. This chain connects TRBV20-1 to TRBJ2-1; TRBD1 is a possible D gene (5 bases). Near its end, the DNA agrees better with TRBJ2-7, so the J call may be wrong. Germline CDR1 reads DFQATT; CDR2 reads SNEGSKA (reference sequence). The CDR3 is 18 amino acids. The CDR3 sequence is CSARPTLRGASSYNEQYF. The CDR3 DNA reads as TGCAGTGCTAGACCAACTCTACGTGGGGCGAGCTCCTACAATGAGCAGTACTTC.

This clonotype occurred a few times. The chain has TRBV5-1 and TRBJ1-4, with 7 bases identical to TRBD1. V shed 4 bases and J 8 bases; nucleotides not matched to a gene: 11. CDR1 is SGHRS and CDR2 is YFSETQ in the germline V gene. The CDR3 extends over 15 amino acids. The CDR3 spells CASSVQGGLREKLFF. The DNA of the CDR3 is TGCGCCAGCAGCGTACAAGGGGGCTTAAGGGAAAAACTGTTTTTT.

V is TRBV5-1 and J is TRBJ2-2; 10 nucleotides align to TRBD2. CDR3 length: 15 residues. Germline V gives CDR1 SGHRS, CDR2 YFSETQ. V shed 1 base and J 6 bases; nucleotides not matched to a gene: 3. Here the CDR3 reads CASSLTSGMSGELFF. CDR3 DNA: TGCGCCAGCAGCTTGACTAGCGGGATGTCCGGGGAGCTGTTTTTT.

This rearrangement joins TRBV12-3 or TRBV12-4 to TRBJ1-4, with 8 nucleotides matching TRBD1. This CDR3 region has 13 residues. V lost 8 bases, J lost 7 bases, and 6 bases stayed unmatched. CDR3 sequence: CASDRGGFEKLFF. The CDR3 coding sequence is TGTGCCAGCGACAGGGGAGGATTTGAAAAACTGTTTTTT.

The genes are TRBV7-2 and TRBJ2-7; 8 bases are shared with TRBD1. Germline CDR1 and CDR2: SGHTA and FQGNSA. V shed 5 bases, J shed 5 bases, and the junction held 11 bases outside the gene matches. There are 15 residues in the CDR3. For the CDR3, the DNA is TGTGCCAGCAGCCGGGACAGGATCCGAGGGGACGAGCAGTACTTC. Translating gives CASSRDRIRGDEQYF.

This CDR3 reads CASSNGNEQYF. DNA of the CDR3: TGTGCCAGCAGCAACGGCAACGAGCAGTACTTC. The chain has TRBV6-5 and TRBJ2-5; D gene unclear. TRBJ2-7 matches the DNA end more closely, so the J call is doubtful. CDR1 is MNHEY and CDR2 is SVGAGI in the germline V gene. The CDR3 consists of 11 residues.

The gene calls are TRBV11-2 and TRBJ2-5; D uncertain. Germline loops: CDR1 SGHAT, CDR2 FQNNGV. The V gene lost 5 bases and the J gene lost 11 bases, with 18 bases spanning the gap. This CDR3 contains 13 residues. The CDR3 loop reads CASSIGRTNEQYF. The CDR3 DNA reads as TGTGCCAGCAGCATCGGTCGAACCAATGAGCAGTACTTC. Full variable domain (outside the CDR3, taken from reference TRBV11-2 and TRBJ2-5): EAGVAQSPRYKIIEKRQSVAFWCNPISGHATLYWYQQILGQGPKLLIQFQNNGVVDDSQLPKDRFSAERLKGVDSTLKIQPAKLEDSAVYLCASSIGRTNEQYFGPGTRLLVL.

This clonotype was seen a few times. V gene TRBV12-3 or TRBV12-4 combines with J gene TRBJ1-2; 7 bases align to TRBD1. The CDR3 consists of 12 residues. Unmatched junction bases numbered 5, after V lost 5 bases and J lost 8 bases. CDR3 sequence reads: CASSEQGMGYTF. The CDR3 DNA sequence: TGTGCCAGCAGTGAACAGGGGATGGGCTACACCTTC.

This clonotype was seen a handful of times. The chain carries TRBV12-3 or TRBV12-4 and TRBJ2-7; 8 positions agree with TRBD1. The length of the CDR3 is 17 residues. Trimming at V came to 5 bases and at J to 2 bases, leaving 14 bases not matched to a gene. CDR3 DNA: TGTGCCAGCAGTGCCGGACAGGGAATCGAAGGGGCCTACGAGCAGTACTTC. Residues: CASSAGQGIEGAYEQYF.

The chain carries TRBV20-1 and TRBJ1-1, with TRBD1 as a possible D gene (6 bases). Germline-derived CDR1 and CDR2 are DFQATT and SNEGSKA (reference sequence). Trimming took off 5 bases at V and 4 bases at J, with 14 bases between the two ends. The CDR3 covers 13 residues. CDR3 in amino acids: CSAGNTGSTEAFF. CDR3 nucleotide sequence: TGCAGTGCTGGTAATACAGGGTCCACTGAAGCTTTCTTT.

Note on this clonotype: One end of the junction varies from germline; a read error may be responsible. The gene calls are TRBV7-2 and TRBJ2-3, with D hard to call. The CDR3 spans 16 residues. Germline assignment: CDR1 SGHTA and CDR2 FQGNSA. The CDR3, as DNA: TGTGCCAGCAGCTCCTTCCCCCCTCGTAGCACAGATATGCAGTATTTT. Its protein is CASSSFPPRSTDMQYF.

V usage is TRBV14 and J usage is TRBJ2-5; D is ambiguous. V lost 3 bases and J 5 bases, leaving 16 bases between the germline ends. The germline V gene encodes CDR1 SGHDN and CDR2 FVKESK. The CDR3 extends over 15 amino acids. The CDR3 nucleotides read TGTGCCAGCAGCCAGGAACCGGGTCCCCGGGAGACCCAGTACTTC. Protein product: CASSQEPGPRETQYF.

The V call is TRBV3-1, the J call TRBJ1-2, with a weak D call TRBD1 (5 bases). The CDR3 contains 14 residues. The V gene's germline CDR1 is LGHDT and CDR2 YNNKEL (reference sequence). The ends were cut back, 3 bases at V and 8 bases at J, with 16 bases in the middle. Here the CDR3 DNA reads TGTGCCAGCAGCCAGTTGGAGGGGTCGGAGGGCTACACCTTC. This translates into CASSQLEGSEGYTF. Complete variable domain (other parts from reference TRBV3-1 and TRBJ1-2): DTAVSQTPKYLVTQMGNDKSIKCEQNLGHDTMYWYKQDSKKFLKIMFSYNNKELIINETVPNRFSPKSPDKAHLNLHINSLELGDSAVYFCASSQLEGSEGYTFGSGTRLTVV.

The rearrangement uses TRBV28 and TRBJ2-7, with D perhaps matching TRBD1 (6 bases). From germline, CDR1 is MDHEN and CDR2 SYDVKM. V lost 5 bases and J lost 12, with 20 bases in between. The CDR3 has 13 amino acids. This CDR3 reads CASSPTVGQTLYF. Written as DNA, the CDR3 is TGTGCCAGCAGTCCGACAGTAGGACAGACCCTGTACTTC.

This clonotype was found a few times. The J gene is TRBJ1-5, the V gene TRBV29-1; a possible D gene is TRBD1 (6 bases). Germline V gives CDR1 SQVTM, CDR2 ANQGSEA. The CDR3 is made up of 13 amino acids. Deletions cut 6 bases from V and 2 bases from J, with 11 bases between. CDR3 coding DNA: TGCAGCGTGGGGGACATACGCAATCAGCCCCAGCATTTT. This codes for CSVGDIRNQPQHF.